This TCR beta chain originates from a study of blood T cell repertoires in COVID-19. Sequencing was performed with immunoSEQ multiplex PCR; in TCRdb, only in-frame clones are kept and a portion is missing. The sample carries about 260,000 clones, under 95% recorded once. The sequence was collected from a man aged 40-50 years who had been exposed to COVID-19. The sample was PBMCs or T cells enriched from blood (not recorded which).

The CDR3 loop reads CATSDRGGNYGYTF. CDR3 in DNA: TGTGCCACCAGTGACCGGGGAGGTAACTATGGCTACACCTTC. The genes are TRBV24-1 and TRBJ1-2, with unresolved D. The CDR3 sequence is 14 residues long. Deletions cut 4 bases from V and 1 base from J, with 9 bases between. Per germline, CDR1 KGHDR and CDR2 SFDVKD.